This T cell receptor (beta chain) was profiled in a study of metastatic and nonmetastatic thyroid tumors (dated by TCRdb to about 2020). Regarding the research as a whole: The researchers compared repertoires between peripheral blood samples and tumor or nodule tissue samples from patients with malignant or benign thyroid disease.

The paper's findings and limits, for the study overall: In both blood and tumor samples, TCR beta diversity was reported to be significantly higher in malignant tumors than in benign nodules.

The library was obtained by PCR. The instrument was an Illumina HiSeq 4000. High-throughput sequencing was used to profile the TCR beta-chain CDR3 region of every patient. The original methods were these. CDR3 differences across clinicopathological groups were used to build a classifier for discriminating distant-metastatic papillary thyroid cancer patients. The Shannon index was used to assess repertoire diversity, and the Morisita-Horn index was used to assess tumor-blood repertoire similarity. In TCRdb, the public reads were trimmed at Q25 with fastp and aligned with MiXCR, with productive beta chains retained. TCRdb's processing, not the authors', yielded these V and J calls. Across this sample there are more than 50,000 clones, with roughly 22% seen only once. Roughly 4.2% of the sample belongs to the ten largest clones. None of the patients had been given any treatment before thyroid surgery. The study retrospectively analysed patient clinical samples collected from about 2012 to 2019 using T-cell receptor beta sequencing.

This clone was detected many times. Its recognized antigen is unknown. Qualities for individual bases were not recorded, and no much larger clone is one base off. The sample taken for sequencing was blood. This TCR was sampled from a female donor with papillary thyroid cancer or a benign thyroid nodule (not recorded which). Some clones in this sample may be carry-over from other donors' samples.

The nucleotide sequence reads TGTGCCAGCAGCCGCGATCCCTTAGCCCTGTCTGGGGCCAACGTCCTGACTTTC. Its coded protein is CASSRDPLALSGANVLTF. Rearrangement joined TRBV6-5 to TRBJ2-6; confidence is insufficient to name the D gene. Its CDR3 holds 18 amino acids, cysteine through phenylalanine. Only the CDR3 DNA stays, 54 bases, in frame from base 1. Trimming removed 6 bases from V and 1 base from J, leaving 19 bases between the germline ends. From a lookup of the germline V gene, CDR1 and CDR2 are MNHEY and SVGAGI.